This entry describes one T cell receptor beta chain. Antigen unknown. This record comes from a study of T cell responses to AZD1222 COVID-19 vaccine. Study at large: Researchers grouped second doses given at about 4 or about 12 weeks into one pool. General study results and limits: Possibly, clonal diversity was underestimated; donors were largely white British and included more females. Epitopes outside B.1.351 and B.1.1.7 mutated regions reportedly drew nearly half of spike TCRs.

Germline CDR1 SGHRS, CDR2 YFSETQ. V lost 1 base and J lost 4, with 5 bases in between. This CDR3 is built from 12 residues. Profiling relied on immunoSEQ multiplex PCR, and the TCRdb table lists in-frame clones only, not all of them. The sample yields around 92,000 clones, roughly 93% seen once. The sample in question was peripheral blood, obtained on day 0 of AZD1222 vaccination. This receptor was identified in an adult in good health. The genes are TRBV5-1 and TRBJ1-1; D unresolved. The CDR3 coding sequence is TGCGCCAGCAGCTTGACGGGCACTGAAGCTTTCTTT. This gives the protein CASSLTGTEAFF.